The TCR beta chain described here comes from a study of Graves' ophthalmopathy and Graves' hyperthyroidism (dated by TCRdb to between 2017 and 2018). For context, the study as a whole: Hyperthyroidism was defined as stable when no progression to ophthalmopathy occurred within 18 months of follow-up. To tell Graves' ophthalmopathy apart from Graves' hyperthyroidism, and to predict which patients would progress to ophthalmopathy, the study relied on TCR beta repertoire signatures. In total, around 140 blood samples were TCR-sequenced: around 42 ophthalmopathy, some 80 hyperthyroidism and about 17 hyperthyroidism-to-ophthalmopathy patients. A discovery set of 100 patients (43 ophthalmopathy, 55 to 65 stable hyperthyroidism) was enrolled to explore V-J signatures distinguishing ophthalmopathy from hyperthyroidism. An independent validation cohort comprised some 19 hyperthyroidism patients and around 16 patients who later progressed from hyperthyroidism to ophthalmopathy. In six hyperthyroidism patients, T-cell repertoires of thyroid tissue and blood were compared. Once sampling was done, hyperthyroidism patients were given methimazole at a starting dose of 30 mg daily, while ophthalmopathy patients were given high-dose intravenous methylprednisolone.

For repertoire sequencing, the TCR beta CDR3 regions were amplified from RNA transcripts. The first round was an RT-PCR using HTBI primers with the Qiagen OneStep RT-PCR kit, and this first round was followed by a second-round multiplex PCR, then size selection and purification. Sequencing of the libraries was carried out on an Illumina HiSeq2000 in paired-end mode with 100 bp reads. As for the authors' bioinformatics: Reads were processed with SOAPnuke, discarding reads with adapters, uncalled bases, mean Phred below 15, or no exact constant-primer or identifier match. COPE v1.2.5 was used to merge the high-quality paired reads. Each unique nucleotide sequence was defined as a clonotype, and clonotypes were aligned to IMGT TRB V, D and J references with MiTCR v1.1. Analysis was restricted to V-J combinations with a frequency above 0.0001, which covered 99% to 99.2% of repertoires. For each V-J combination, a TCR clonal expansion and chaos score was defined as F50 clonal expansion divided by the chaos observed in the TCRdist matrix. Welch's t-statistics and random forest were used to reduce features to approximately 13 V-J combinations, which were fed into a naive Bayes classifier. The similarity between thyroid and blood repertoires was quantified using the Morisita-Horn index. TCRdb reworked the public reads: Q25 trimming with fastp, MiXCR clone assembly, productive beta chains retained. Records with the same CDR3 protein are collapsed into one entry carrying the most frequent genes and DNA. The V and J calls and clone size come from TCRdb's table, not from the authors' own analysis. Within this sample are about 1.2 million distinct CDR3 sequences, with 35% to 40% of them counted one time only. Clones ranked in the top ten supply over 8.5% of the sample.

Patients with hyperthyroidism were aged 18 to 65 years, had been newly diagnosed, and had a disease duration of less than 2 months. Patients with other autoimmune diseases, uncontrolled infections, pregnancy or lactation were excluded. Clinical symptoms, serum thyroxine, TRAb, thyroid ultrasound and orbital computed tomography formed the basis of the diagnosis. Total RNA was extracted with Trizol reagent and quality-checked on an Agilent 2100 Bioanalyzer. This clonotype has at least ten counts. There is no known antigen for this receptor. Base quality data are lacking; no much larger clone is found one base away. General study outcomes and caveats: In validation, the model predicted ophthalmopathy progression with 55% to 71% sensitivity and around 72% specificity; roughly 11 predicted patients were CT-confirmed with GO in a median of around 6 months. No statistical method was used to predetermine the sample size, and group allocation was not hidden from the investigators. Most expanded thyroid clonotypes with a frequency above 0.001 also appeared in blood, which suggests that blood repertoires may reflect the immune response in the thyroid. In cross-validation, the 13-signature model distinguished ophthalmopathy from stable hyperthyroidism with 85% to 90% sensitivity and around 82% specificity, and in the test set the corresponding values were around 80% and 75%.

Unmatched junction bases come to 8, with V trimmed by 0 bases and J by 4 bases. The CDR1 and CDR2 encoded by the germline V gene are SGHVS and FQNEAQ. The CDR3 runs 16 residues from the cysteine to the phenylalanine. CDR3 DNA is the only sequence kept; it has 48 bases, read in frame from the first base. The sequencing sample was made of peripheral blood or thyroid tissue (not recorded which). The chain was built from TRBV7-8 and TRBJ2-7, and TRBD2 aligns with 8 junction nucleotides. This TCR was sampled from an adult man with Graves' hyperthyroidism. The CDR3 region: CASSLAESGRGYEQYF. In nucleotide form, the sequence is TGTGCCAGCAGCTTAGCGGAAAGCGGGAGAGGATACGAGCAGTACTTC.